This is a list of T cell receptor beta chains from one sample in a study of T cell responses to AZD1222 COVID-19 vaccine. TCRdb's table, derived via immunoSEQ multiplex PCR, lists solely in-frame clones and lacks some. The sample comprises under 45,000 clones, around 80% of which are singletons, and 18% rests with the top ten. Material: peripheral blood, obtained 28 days after the second AZD1222 dose. Receptors were obtained from an adult who received the AZD1222 COVID-19 vaccine. Both conserved end residues are part of each CDR3. Fields, in order: D gene, clone size, V gene, J gene, CDR3 protein, CDR3 DNA. The D gene is left open where the match is weak. Only part of the rows carry a size: once, few, many, or a class if the clone is expanded.

>-|-|TRBV9|TRBJ2-2
CASSGPTGWKNTGELFF
TGTGCCAGCAGCGGACCTACAGGGTGGAAGAACACCGGGGAGCTGTTTTTT
>-|-|TRBV12-3/TRBV12-4|TRBJ2-5
CASSFLETQYF
TGTGCCAGCAGTTTCCTGGAGACCCAGTACTTC
>TRBD1|medium-sized|TRBV5-4|TRBJ2-5
CASSPGQGAWETQYF
TGTGCCAGCAGCCCTGGACAGGGGGCCTGGGAGACCCAGTACTTC
>TRBD1|-|TRBV27|TRBJ1-2
CASSPGTGDYGYTF
TGTGCCAGCAGTCCTGGGACAGGGGACTATGGCTACACCTTC
>TRBD2|once|TRBV19|TRBJ2-1
CASSPTGGHYNEQFF
TGTGCCAGTAGTCCCACGGGGGGGCACTACAATGAGCAGTTCTTC
>TRBD1|-|TRBV3-1/TRBV3-2|TRBJ1-6
CASSHVGQGNSPLHF
TGTGCCAGCAGCCACGTAGGACAGGGTAATTCACCCCTCCACTTT
>TRBD1|-|TRBV6-6|TRBJ2-5
CASSYTRTGRETQYF
TGTGCCAGCAGTTACACTAGGACAGGGAGAGAGACCCAGTACTTC
>-|-|TRBV28|TRBJ1-1
CASSLSGAGFLTEAFF
TGTGCCAGCAGTTTAAGCGGGGCAGGGTTTTTAACTGAAGCTTTCTTT
>-|-|TRBV3-1/TRBV3-2|TRBJ2-2
CASSQSLTGELFF
TGTGCCAGCAGCCAGAGCCTCACCGGGGAGCTGTTTTTT
>TRBD1|-|TRBV27|TRBJ1-2
CASSHRDRGSDGYTF
TGTGCCAGCAGTCATCGGGACAGGGGAAGTGATGGCTACACCTTC
>TRBD2|-|TRBV6-5|TRBJ2-1
CAGTSGYNEQFF
TGCGCAGGGACTAGCGGCTACAATGAGCAGTTCTTC
>-|-|TRBV27|TRBJ1-3
CASSITGNIGNTIYF
TGTGCCAGCAGTATAACAGGGAATATTGGAAACACCATATATTTT
>-|-|TRBV6-5|TRBJ1-3
CATNRGNTIYF
TGTGCCACCAACCGTGGAAACACCATATATTTT
>-|-|TRBV30|TRBJ2-1
CAWSVRGSHYNEQFF
TGTGCCTGGAGTGTACGGGGGTCCCACTACAATGAGCAGTTCTTC
>TRBD2|once|TRBV6-5|TRBJ2-3
CASKSTSGGTDTQYF
TGTGCCAGCAAGTCGACTAGCGGGGGGACAGATACGCAGTATTTT
>-|-|TRBV29-1|TRBJ1-2
CSVGDRSYGYTF
TGCAGCGTTGGTGACAGGAGCTATGGCTACACCTTC
>TRBD1|-|TRBV7-2|TRBJ2-2
CASRRPGQTNTGELFF
TGTGCCAGCAGGCGGCCGGGACAGACGAACACCGGGGAGCTGTTTTTT
>-|-|TRBV16|TRBJ1-1
CASSQSRGSDTEAFF
TGTGCCAGCAGCCAATCAAGGGGCTCTGACACTGAAGCTTTCTTT
>TRBD1|-|TRBV4-1|TRBJ2-3
CASSLAPGGGSDTQYF
TGCGCCAGCAGCCTAGCCCCAGGGGGCGGGTCAGATACGCAGTATTTT
>TRBD2|-|TRBV11-3|TRBJ2-1
CASSLATSGGNEQFF
TGTGCCAGCAGCTTAGCAACTAGCGGGGGTAATGAGCAGTTCTTC
>TRBD2|-|TRBV3-1/TRBV3-2|TRBJ2-1
CASSLTSGGWNEQFF
TGTGCCAGCAGCCTAACTAGCGGGGGGTGGAATGAGCAGTTCTTC
>-|-|TRBV9|TRBJ1-6
CASSDTYSSSYNSPLHF
TGTGCCAGCAGTGATACATACTCTAGCTCCTATAATTCACCCCTCCACTTT
>TRBD1|-|TRBV5-1|TRBJ1-1
CASSSDRANTEAFF
TGCGCCAGCAGCTCGGACAGGGCGAACACTGAAGCTTTCTTT
>TRBD1|-|TRBV30|TRBJ1-1
CAWSTLGARTGSTSDTEAFF
TGTGCCTGGAGTACCTTGGGGGCCCGGACAGGGAGCACGAGTGACACTGAAGCTTTCTTT
>TRBD2|-|TRBV7-9|TRBJ2-7
CASSLAGGGYYEQYF
TGTGCCAGCAGCTTAGCAGGCGGGGGGTACTACGAGCAGTACTTC
>TRBD1|-|TRBV5-1|TRBJ2-7
CASSLAGADRRTYEQYF
TGCGCCAGCAGCTTGGCCGGGGCGGACAGGCGTACCTACGAGCAGTACTTC
>TRBD1|once|TRBV19|TRBJ2-2
CASKVQGVTGELFF
TGTGCCAGTAAGGTACAGGGGGTCACCGGGGAGCTGTTTTTT
>-|few|TRBV18|TRBJ2-7
CASSLSTSSYEQYF
TGTGCCAGCTCACTGTCGACATCCTCCTACGAGCAGTACTTC
>-|few|TRBV5-1|TRBJ1-3
CASSFGGSGNTIYF
TGCGCCAGCAGCTTTGGTGGCTCTGGAAACACCATATATTTT
>-|-|TRBV3-1/TRBV3-2|TRBJ1-6
CASSQVSRQGSPLHF
TGTGCCAGCAGCCAGGTGTCCCGTCAGGGGTCACCCCTCCACTTT
>-|-|TRBV11-2|TRBJ2-2
CASRWDLGELFF
TGTGCCAGCAGATGGGACCTCGGGGAGCTGTTTTTT
>-|-|TRBV10-3|TRBJ1-2
CAISAGASNYGYTF
TGTGCCATCAGTGCCGGGGCGTCTAACTATGGCTACACCTTC
>-|-|TRBV5-1|TRBJ2-7
CASLWILLDTLSYEQYF
TGCGCCAGCCTTTGGATTTTGTTGGACACCCTCTCCTACGAGCAGTACTTC
>-|once|TRBV7-7|TRBJ2-1
CASSLGIDNEQFF
TGTGCTAGCAGCTTAGGTATAGACAATGAGCAGTTCTTC
>-|-|TRBV18|TRBJ1-1
CASSPIHQGNGEAFF
TGTGCCAGCTCACCGATACACCAGGGTAATGGTGAAGCTTTCTTT
>-|few|TRBV5-1|TRBJ1-5
CASSAMAGNQPQHF
TGCGCCAGCAGCGCAATGGCGGGGAATCAGCCCCAGCATTTT
>TRBD1|-|TRBV6-5|TRBJ1-1
CASEGAMNTEAFF
TGTGCCAGCGAGGGGGCCATGAACACTGAAGCTTTCTTT
>TRBD1|-|TRBV29-1|TRBJ2-7
CSVAPGQAHYEQYF
TGCAGCGTCGCACCGGGACAGGCCCATTACGAGCAGTACTTC
>TRBD1|few|TRBV19|TRBJ1-4
CASSAGQGRYEKLFF
TGTGCCAGTAGTGCCGGACAGGGCAGATACGAAAAACTGTTTTTT
>-|once|TRBV7-8|TRBJ1-6
CASSLTHSVRYNSPLHF
TGTGCCAGCAGCCTCACCCACTCCGTGAGATATAATTCACCCCTCCACTTT
>-|-|TRBV21-1|TRBJ2-7
CASSKVWGTPYEQYF
TGTGCCAGCAGCAAAGTTTGGGGGACTCCTTACGAGCAGTACTTC
>TRBD2|-|TRBV7-6|TRBJ2-3
CASSLGASGGATDTQYF
TGTGCCAGCAGCTTAGGGGCTAGCGGGGGGGCTACAGATACGCAGTATTTT
>-|once|TRBV4-1|TRBJ2-3
CASSQEVVTDTQYF
TGCGCCAGCAGCCAAGAAGTAGTCACAGATACGCAGTATTTT
>TRBD1|-|TRBV5-1|TRBJ2-7
CASSFGFGQGTYEQYF
TGCGCCAGCAGCTTTGGATTTGGACAGGGGACCTACGAGCAGTACTTC
>-|medium-sized|TRBV6-1|TRBJ2-6
CASSEERQEWVSGANVLTF
TGTGCCAGCAGTGAAGAACGTCAGGAGTGGGTCTCTGGGGCCAACGTCCTGACTTTC
>TRBD2|-|TRBV5-1|TRBJ2-7
CASSQKGGGPSYEQYF
TGCGCCAGCAGCCAAAAGGGCGGGGGGCCCTCCTACGAGCAGTACTTC
>-|few|TRBV12-3/TRBV12-4|TRBJ1-2
CASSSNYGYTF
TGTGCCAGCAGTTCTAACTATGGCTACACCTTC
>TRBD2|-|TRBV5-4|TRBJ2-1
CASSLGQRGYNEQFF
TGTGCCAGCAGCTTGGGCCAGCGGGGGTACAATGAGCAGTTCTTC
>TRBD1|-|TRBV7-9|TRBJ2-2
CASSPGTGNTGELFF
TGTGCCAGCAGCCCTGGGACAGGGAACACCGGGGAGCTGTTTTTT
>TRBD1|-|TRBV15|TRBJ2-3
CATSRDRAADTQYF
TGTGCCACCAGCCGGGACAGGGCGGCAGATACGCAGTATTTT
>TRBD1|few|TRBV19|TRBJ2-2
CASMTGVTGELFF
TGTGCCAGTATGACAGGGGTCACCGGGGAGCTGTTTTTT
>-|-|TRBV6-4|TRBJ1-2
CASSEAIGYGYTF
TGTGCCAGCAGTGAGGCCATCGGCTATGGCTACACCTTC
>TRBD1|few|TRBV7-9|TRBJ1-2
CASSPTTGVYGYTF
TGTGCCAGCAGCCCGACCACAGGGGTCTATGGCTACACCTTC
>TRBD1|-|TRBV28|TRBJ1-1
CASSSYRGLSTEAFF
TGTGCCAGCAGTTCCTACAGGGGGCTGAGCACTGAAGCTTTCTTT
>-|-|TRBV21-1|TRBJ2-3
CASSKKGRGKTDTQYF
TGTGCCAGCAGCAAAAAGGGAAGGGGAAAGACAGATACGCAGTATTTT
>-|-|TRBV6-5|TRBJ2-1
CASSTGWNEQFF
TGTGCCAGCTCCACAGGGTGGAATGAGCAGTTCTTC